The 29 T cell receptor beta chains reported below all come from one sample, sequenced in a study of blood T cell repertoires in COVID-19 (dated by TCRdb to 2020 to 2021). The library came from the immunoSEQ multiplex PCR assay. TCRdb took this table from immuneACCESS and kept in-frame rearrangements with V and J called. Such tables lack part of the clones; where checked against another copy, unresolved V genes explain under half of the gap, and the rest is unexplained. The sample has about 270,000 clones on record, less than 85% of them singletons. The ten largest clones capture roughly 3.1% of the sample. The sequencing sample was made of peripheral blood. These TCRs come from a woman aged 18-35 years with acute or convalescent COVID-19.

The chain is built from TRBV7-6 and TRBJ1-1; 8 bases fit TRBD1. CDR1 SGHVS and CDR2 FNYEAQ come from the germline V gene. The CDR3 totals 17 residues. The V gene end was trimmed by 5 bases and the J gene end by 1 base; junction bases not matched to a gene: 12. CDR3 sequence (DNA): TGTGCCAGCAGCCGGAAAGAAAAGACAGGGGAGAACACTGAAGCTTTCTTT. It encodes CASSRKEKTGENTEAFF.

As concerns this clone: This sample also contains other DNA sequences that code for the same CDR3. CDR3 DNA: TGTGCCAGCAGTTTCGGGGGCTATGGCTACACCTTC. This codes for CASSFGGYGYTF. The chain recombines TRBV28 with TRBJ1-2; perhaps TRBD1 as D (5 bases). The CDR3 sequence is 12 residues long. From germline, CDR1 is MDHEN and CDR2 SYDVKM. V lost 3 bases and J 4 bases, leaving 6 bases between the germline ends.

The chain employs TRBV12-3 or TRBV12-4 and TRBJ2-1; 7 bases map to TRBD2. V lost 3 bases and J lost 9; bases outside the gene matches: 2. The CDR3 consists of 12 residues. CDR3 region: CASSLGGIEQFF. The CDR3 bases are TGTGCCAGCAGTTTGGGGGGGATTGAGCAGTTCTTC.

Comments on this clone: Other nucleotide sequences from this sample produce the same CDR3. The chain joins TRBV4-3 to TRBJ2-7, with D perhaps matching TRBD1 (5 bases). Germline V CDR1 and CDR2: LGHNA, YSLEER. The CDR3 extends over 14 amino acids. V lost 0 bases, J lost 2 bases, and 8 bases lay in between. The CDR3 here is CASSQDRVPYEQYF. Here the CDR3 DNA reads TGCGCCAGCAGCCAAGACAGGGTACCCTACGAGCAGTACTTC.

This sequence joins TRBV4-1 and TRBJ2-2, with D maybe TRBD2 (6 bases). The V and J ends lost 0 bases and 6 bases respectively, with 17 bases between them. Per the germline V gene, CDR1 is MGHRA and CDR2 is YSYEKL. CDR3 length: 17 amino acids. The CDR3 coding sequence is TGCGCCAGCAGCCAAGATCCCGGGACTGAGGTCCCCGGGGAGCTGTTTTTT. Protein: CASSQDPGTEVPGELFF.

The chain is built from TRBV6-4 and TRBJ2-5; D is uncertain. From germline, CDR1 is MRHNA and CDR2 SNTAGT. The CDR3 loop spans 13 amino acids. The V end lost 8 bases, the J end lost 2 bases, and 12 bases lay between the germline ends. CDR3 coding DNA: TGTGCCAGCGCTAGAAACGAACAAGAGACCCAGTACTTC. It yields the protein CASARNEQETQYF.

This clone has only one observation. CDR3 protein: CASSLDWGQPQHF. CDR3 in DNA: TGTGCCAGCAGCTTAGACTGGGGCCAGCCCCAGCATTTT. The genes are TRBV7-2 and TRBJ1-5; D perhaps matches TRBD1 (5 bases). Germline V gives CDR1 SGHTA, CDR2 FQGNSA. The CDR3 runs to 13 residues. The V end was cut by 1 base, the J end by 7 bases, with 8 bases between.

CDR3 sequence reads: CASSYPGQGDSPLHF. In DNA, the CDR3 is TGCGCCAGCAGTTACCCGGGACAGGGTGATTCACCCCTCCACTTT. The V gene is TRBV5-1, the J gene TRBJ1-6; 9 bases align to TRBD1. V was pared by 5 bases and J by 8 bases, with 8 bases of the junction left unmatched. The CDR3 consists of 15 residues. Per the germline V gene, CDR1 is SGHRS and CDR2 is YFSETQ.

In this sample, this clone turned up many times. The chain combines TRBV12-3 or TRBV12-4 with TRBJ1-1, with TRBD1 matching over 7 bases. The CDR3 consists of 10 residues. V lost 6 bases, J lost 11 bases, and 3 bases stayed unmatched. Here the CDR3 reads CASRGQRAFF. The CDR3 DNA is TGTGCCAGCAGGGGACAGAGGGCTTTCTTT.

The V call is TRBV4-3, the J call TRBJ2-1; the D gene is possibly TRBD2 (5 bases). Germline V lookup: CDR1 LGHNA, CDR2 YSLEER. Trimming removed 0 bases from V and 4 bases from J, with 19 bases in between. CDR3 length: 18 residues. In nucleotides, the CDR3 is TGCGCCAGCAGCCAAGATGGAAGCGGAAGTACACTGTACAATGAGCAGTTCTTC. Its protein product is CASSQDGSGSTLYNEQFF.

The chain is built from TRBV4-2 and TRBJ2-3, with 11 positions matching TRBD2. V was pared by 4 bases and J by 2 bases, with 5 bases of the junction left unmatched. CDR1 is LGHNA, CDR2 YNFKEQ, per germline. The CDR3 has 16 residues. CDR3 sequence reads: CASSPPSGRSTDTQYF. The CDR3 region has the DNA TGTGCCAGCAGCCCCCCTAGCGGGAGGTCCACAGATACGCAGTATTTT.

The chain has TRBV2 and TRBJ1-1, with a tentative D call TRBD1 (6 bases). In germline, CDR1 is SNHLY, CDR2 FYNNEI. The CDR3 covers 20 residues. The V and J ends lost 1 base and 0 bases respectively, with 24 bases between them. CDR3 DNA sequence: TGTGCCAGCAGTGAAGGCGCCAACAGGGTTCCTTACCCTATGAACACTGAAGCTTTCTTT. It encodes CASSEGANRVPYPMNTEAFF.

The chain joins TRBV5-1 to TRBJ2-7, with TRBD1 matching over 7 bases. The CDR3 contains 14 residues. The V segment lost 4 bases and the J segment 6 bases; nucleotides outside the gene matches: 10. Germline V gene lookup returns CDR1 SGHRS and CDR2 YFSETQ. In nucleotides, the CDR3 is TGCGCCAGCAGCCCAAGACAGGGAGTGGGCGAGCAGTACTTC. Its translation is CASSPRQGVGEQYF.

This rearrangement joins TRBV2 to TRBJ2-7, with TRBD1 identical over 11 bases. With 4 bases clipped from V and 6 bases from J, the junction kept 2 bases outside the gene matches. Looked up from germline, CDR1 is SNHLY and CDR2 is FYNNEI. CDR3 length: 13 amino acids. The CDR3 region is CASSGGTGGEQYF. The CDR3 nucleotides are TGTGCCAGCAGTGGAGGGACAGGGGGCGAGCAGTACTTC.

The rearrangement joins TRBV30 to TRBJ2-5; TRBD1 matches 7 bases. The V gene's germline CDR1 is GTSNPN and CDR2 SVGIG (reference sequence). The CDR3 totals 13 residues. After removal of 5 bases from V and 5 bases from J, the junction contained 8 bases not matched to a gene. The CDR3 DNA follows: TGTGCCTGGTCCGGACAGGCACGGGAGACCCAGTACTTC. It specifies CAWSGQARETQYF.

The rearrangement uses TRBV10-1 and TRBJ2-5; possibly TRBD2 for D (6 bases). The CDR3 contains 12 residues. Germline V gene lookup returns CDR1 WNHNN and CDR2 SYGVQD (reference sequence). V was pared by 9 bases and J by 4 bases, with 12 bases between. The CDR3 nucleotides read TGCGCCAGTCCGATGGGAGGAGAGACCCAGTACTTC. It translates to CASPMGGETQYF.

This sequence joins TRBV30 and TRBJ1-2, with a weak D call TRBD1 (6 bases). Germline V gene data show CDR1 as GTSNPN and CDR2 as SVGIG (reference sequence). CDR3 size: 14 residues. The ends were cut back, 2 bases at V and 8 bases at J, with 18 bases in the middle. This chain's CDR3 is CAWSKYVLDRGYTF. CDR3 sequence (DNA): TGTGCCTGGAGTAAATACGTACTAGACAGGGGCTACACCTTC.

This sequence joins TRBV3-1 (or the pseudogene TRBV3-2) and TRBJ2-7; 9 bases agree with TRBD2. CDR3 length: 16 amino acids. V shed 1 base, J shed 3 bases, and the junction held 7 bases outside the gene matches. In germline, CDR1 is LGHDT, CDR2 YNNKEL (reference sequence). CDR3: CASSQGGSGSVYEQYF. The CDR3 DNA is TGTGCCAGCAGCCAAGGGGGTAGCGGGAGTGTCTACGAGCAGTACTTC.

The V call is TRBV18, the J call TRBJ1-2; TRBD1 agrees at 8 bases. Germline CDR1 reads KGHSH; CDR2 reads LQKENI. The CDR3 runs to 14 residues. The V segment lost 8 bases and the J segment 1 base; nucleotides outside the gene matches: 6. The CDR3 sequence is CASSPGQGNYGYTF. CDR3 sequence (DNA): TGTGCCAGCAGCCCCGGACAGGGTAACTATGGCTACACCTTC.

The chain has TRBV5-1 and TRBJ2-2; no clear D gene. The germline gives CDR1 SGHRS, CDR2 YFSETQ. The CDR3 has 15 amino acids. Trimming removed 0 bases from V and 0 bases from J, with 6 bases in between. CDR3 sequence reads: CASSLASTNTGELFF. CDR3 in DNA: TGCGCCAGCAGCTTGGCTAGTACGAACACCGGGGAGCTGTTTTTT.

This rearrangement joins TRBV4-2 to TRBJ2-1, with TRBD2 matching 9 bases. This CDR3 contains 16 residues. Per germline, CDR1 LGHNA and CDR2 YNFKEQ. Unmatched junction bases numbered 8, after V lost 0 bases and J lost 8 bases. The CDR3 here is CASSQDLAGGADEQFF. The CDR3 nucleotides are TGTGCCAGCAGCCAAGACTTGGCGGGAGGGGCGGATGAGCAGTTCTTC.

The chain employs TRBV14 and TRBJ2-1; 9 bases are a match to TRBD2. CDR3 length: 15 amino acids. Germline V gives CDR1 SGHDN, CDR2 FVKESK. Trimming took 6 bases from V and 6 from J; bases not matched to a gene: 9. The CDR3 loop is CASSPLAGGINEQFF. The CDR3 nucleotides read TGTGCCAGCAGTCCCTTGGCGGGAGGGATCAATGAGCAGTTCTTC.

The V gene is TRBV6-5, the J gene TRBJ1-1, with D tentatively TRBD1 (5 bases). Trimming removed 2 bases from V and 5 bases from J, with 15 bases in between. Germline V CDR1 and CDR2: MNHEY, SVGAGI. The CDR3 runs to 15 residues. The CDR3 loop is CASSYSGALGTEAFF. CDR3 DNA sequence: TGTGCCAGCAGTTACAGCGGGGCCCTGGGGACTGAAGCTTTCTTT.

CDR3 DNA sequence: TGTGCCAGTAGTAATTTCGCGGGGTCCAATTCACCCCTCCACTTT. Amino acids: CASSNFAGSNSPLHF. The chain combines TRBV19 with TRBJ1-6, with D hard to call. Germline CDR1 is LNHDA and CDR2 is SQIVND (reference sequence). V lost 4 bases, J lost 7 bases, and 14 bases lay in between. The CDR3 runs 15 residues.

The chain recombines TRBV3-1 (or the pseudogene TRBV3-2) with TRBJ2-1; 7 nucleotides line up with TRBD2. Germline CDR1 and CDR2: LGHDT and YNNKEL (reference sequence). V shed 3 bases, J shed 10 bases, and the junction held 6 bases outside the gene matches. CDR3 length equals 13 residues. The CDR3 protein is CASSHRLAQEQFF. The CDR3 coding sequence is TGTGCCAGCAGCCATCGACTAGCTCAAGAGCAGTTCTTC.

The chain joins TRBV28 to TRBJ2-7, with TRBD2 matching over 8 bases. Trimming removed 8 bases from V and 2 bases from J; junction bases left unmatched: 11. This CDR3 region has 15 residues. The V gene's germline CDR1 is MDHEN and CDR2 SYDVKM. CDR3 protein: CASGKSGRATYEQYF. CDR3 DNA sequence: TGTGCCAGCGGAAAATCCGGGAGGGCAACCTACGAGCAGTACTTC.

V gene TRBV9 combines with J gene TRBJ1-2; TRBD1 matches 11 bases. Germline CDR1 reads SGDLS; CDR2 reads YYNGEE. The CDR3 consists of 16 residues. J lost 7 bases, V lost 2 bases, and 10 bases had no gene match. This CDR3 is CASSVDPGTGGSGYTF. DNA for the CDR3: TGTGCCAGCAGCGTCGACCCCGGGACAGGGGGATCTGGCTACACCTTC.

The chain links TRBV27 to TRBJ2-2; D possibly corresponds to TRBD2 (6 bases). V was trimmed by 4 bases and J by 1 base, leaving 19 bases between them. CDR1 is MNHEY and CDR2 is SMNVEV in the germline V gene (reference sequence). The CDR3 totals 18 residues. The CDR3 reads CASSSELRGSWNTGELFF. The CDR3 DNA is TGTGCCAGCAGTTCCGAACTACGGGGGAGCTGGAACACCGGGGAGCTGTTTTTT.

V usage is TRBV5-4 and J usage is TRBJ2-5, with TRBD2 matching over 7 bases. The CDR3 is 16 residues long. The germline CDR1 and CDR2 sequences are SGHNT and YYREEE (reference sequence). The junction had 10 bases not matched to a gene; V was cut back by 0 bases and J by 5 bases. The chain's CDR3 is CASSLGGGPLRETQYF. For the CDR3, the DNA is TGTGCCAGCAGCTTGGGGGGAGGGCCATTAAGGGAGACCCAGTACTTC.